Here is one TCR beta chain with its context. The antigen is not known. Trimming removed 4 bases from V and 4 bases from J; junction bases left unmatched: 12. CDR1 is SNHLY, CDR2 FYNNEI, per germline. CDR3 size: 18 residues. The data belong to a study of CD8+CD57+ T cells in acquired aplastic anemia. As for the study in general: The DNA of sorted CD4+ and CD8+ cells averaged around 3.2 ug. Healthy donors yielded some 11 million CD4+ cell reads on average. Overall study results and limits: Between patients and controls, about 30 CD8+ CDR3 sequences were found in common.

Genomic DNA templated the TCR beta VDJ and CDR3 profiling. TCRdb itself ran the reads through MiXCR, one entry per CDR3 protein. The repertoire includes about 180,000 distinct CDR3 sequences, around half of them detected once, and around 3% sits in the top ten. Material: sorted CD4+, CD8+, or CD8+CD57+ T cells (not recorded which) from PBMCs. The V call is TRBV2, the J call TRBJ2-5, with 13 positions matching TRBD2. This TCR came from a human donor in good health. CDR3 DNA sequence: TGTGCCAGCAGTGCTAGAGTCGGGACTAGCGGGGTAGGAGAGACCCAGTACTTC. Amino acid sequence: CASSARVGTSGVGETQYF.